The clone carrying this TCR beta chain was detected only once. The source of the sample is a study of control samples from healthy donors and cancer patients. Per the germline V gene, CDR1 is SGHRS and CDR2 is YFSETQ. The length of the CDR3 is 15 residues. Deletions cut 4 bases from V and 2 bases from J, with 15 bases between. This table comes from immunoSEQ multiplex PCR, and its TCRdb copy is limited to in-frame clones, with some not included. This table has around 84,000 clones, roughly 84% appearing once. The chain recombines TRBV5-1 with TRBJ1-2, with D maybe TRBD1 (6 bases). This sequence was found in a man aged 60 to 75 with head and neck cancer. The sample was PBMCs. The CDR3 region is CASSAGHTSNYGYTF. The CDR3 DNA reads TGCGCCAGCAGCGCGGGACACACTTCGAACTATGGCTACACCTTC.